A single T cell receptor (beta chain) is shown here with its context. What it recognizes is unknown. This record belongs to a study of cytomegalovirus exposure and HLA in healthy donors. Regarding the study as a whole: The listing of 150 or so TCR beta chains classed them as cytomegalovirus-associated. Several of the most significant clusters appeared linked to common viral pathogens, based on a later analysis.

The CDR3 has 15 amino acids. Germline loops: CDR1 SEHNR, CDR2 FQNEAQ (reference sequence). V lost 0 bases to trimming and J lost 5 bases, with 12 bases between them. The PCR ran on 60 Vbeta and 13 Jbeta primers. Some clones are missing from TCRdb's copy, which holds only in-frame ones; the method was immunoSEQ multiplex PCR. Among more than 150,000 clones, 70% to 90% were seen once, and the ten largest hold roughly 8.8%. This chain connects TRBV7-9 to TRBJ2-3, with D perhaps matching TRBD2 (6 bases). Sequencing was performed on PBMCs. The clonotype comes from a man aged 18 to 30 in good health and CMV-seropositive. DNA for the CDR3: TGTGCCAGCAGCTTAGCCCAGGGAGGTCGAGATACGCAGTATTTT. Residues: CASSLAQGGRDTQYF. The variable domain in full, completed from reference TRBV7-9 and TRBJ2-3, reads DTGVSQNPRHKITKRGQNVTFRCDPISEHNRLYWYRQTLGQGPEFLTYFQNEAQLEKSRLLSDRFSAERPKGSFSTLEIQRTEQGDSAMYLCASSLAQGGRDTQYFGPGTRLTVL.